Listed below are T cell receptor beta chains from one sample, sequenced in a study of T cell responses to AZD1222 COVID-19 vaccine. Using immunoSEQ multiplex PCR, the repertoire was profiled, and TCRdb retains in-frame clones only, with some absent. The top ten hold 26% of the sample, which has approximately 61,000 clones, approximately 85% seen once. The specimen was peripheral blood, collected 28 days after the second AZD1222 dose. These receptors were obtained from an adult who received the AZD1222 COVID-19 vaccine. The CDR3 runs from the conserved cysteine through the conserved F or W. A D gene is named only where the DNA matches it firmly. Size is omitted from some rows. Given values are once, few, many or a class for expanded clones.

V	D	J	size	DNA	CDR3
TRBV4-3	-	TRBJ1-2	-	TGCGCCAGCAGCCAAGTAGCAGGGTCAGCTAACTATGGCTACACCTTC	CASSQVAGSANYGYTF
TRBV3-1/TRBV3-2	-	TRBJ1-1	-	TGTGCCAGCAGCCAGGCCTCAAGGATGAACACTGAAGCTTTCTTT	CASSQASRMNTEAFF
TRBV27	-	TRBJ1-6	-	TGTGCCAGCAGTTTGTGGGGGAAAGATTCACCCCTCCACTTT	CASSLWGKDSPLHF
TRBV11-3	-	TRBJ2-7	few	TGTGCCAGCAGCAAAGGACCGAGCTCCTACGAGCAGTACTTC	CASSKGPSSYEQYF
TRBV3-1/TRBV3-2	TRBD1	TRBJ2-3	-	TGTGCCAGCAGCCAAGATCTGGACAGGGGGCTCTCCACAGATACGCAGTATTTT	CASSQDLDRGLSTDTQYF
TRBV7-9	TRBD2	TRBJ2-1	-	TGTGCCAGCAGCTTAACGAGGACTAGCTGGAATGAGCAGTTCTTC	CASSLTRTSWNEQFF
TRBV5-1	TRBD2	TRBJ2-7	-	TGCGCCAGCCGCCGACTAGCGGGAGGAGCCTACGAGCAGTACTTC	CASRRLAGGAYEQYF
TRBV19	-	TRBJ2-7	-	TGTGCCAGTAGTAAGGGACTGGTGACCTACGAGCAGTACTTC	CASSKGLVTYEQYF
TRBV28	TRBD2	TRBJ2-3	-	TGTGCCAGCACCCTCCGGGGCGGGGGAATGACAGATACGCAGTATTTT	CASTLRGGGMTDTQYF
TRBV5-1	-	TRBJ1-1	-	TGCGCCAGCAGCTCCCTAAGATTGGGTGGGGACACTGAAGCTTTCTTT	CASSSLRLGGDTEAFF
TRBV7-9	TRBD2	TRBJ2-1	-	TGTGCCAGCAGCATACTAGCGGGAGTGGGGAATGAGCAGTTCTTC	CASSILAGVGNEQFF
TRBV27	TRBD2	TRBJ2-7	-	TGTGCCAGCAGTCCCATAGCGGGAGGGAACGAGCAGTACTTC	CASSPIAGGNEQYF
TRBV6-1	TRBD2	TRBJ2-4	-	TGTGCCAGCAGTGAGGAGCGGGGTATAAGATCGGGGTTTCAGTACTTC	CASSEERGIRSGFQYF
TRBV6-2/TRBV6-3	TRBD2	TRBJ2-3	-	TGTGCCAGCAGTTCCGAGACTAGCCAGAGCACAGATACGCAGTATTTT	CASSSETSQSTDTQYF
TRBV28	TRBD1	TRBJ1-6	-	TGTGCCAGCAGCGTGGGGACAGGGCCTCATTCACCCCTCCACTTT	CASSVGTGPHSPLHF
TRBV7-9	TRBD1	TRBJ1-2	-	TGTGCCAGCAGCCCCAGGACAGGCCGAAACTATGGCTACACCTTC	CASSPRTGRNYGYTF
TRBV3-1/TRBV3-2	TRBD2	TRBJ2-7	-	TGTGCCAGCAGCTGGGGTAGCGGGAGAAACGAGCAGTACTTC	CASSWGSGRNEQYF
TRBV7-6	TRBD1	TRBJ2-7	-	TGTGCCAGCAGCTTAGGGGGGACAGCCGGCGAGCAGTACTTC	CASSLGGTAGEQYF
TRBV5-8	TRBD1	TRBJ1-1	-	TGTGCCAGCAGCTTGGTGACAGGGAAAGCTTTCTTT	CASSLVTGKAFF
TRBV15	-	TRBJ1-5	-	TGTGCCACCAGCAGAGTTGACAGTAGAAATCAGCCCCAGCATTTT	CATSRVDSRNQPQHF
TRBV30	-	TRBJ1-2	-	TGTGCCTGGACCTTTAACTATGGCTACACCTTC	CAWTFNYGYTF
TRBV24-1	-	TRBJ1-1	few	TGTGCCACCAGTGATTTGCTGACCAACACTGAAGCTTTCTTT	CATSDLLTNTEAFF
TRBV30	TRBD1	TRBJ2-3	once	TGTGCCTGGAACCCCGGAGGACAGGGCCAGTATTTT	CAWNPGGQGQYF
TRBV6-6	-	TRBJ1-2	-	TGTGCCAGCAGATCACCCTCCGGGACGGACTATGGCTACACCTTC	CASRSPSGTDYGYTF
TRBV27	-	TRBJ1-5	-	TGTGCCAGCACCGTTTTGGTATTGGAGAGGGAGGGTAGCAATCAGCCCCAGCATTTT	CASTVLVLEREGSNQPQHF
TRBV3-1/TRBV3-2	TRBD2	TRBJ2-7	few	TGTGCCAGCAGCTTCGCGGGAGCGGGAGCACTCTACGAGCAGTACTTC	CASSFAGAGALYEQYF
TRBV5-1	-	TRBJ1-4	-	TGCGCCAGCAGCTTGGACAGTTATAATGAAAAACTGTTTTTT	CASSLDSYNEKLFF
TRBV18	TRBD2	TRBJ2-7	-	TGTGCCAGCTCACCACCGTCATCAGCGGGAGGCCCTGGGTACGAGCAGTACTTC	CASSPPSSAGGPGYEQYF
TRBV7-9	TRBD1	TRBJ1-5	-	TGTGCCAGCAGCTTAGAAGGGTTGACAGGGCTCCAGCATTTT	CASSLEGLTGLQHF
TRBV10-3	TRBD1	TRBJ1-2	-	TGTGCCATCGCTCCCACATCGGGACAGGGGAAGAACTATGGCTACACCTTC	CAIAPTSGQGKNYGYTF
TRBV28	TRBD1	TRBJ1-4	-	TGTGCCCACAGGGGGTTAAGTGAAAAACTGTTTTTT	CAHRGLSEKLFF
TRBV5-1	-	TRBJ2-3	-	TGCGCCAGCAGCGGGGATACTAGCACAGATACGCAGTATTTT	CASSGDTSTDTQYF
TRBV11-2	-	TRBJ2-7	-	TGTGCCAGCAGCTCTAACCGGGTAGGGCGTGACAGCTCCTACGAGCAGTACTTC	CASSSNRVGRDSSYEQYF
TRBV4-1	TRBD2	TRBJ2-5	-	TGCGCCAGCAGCCACCCGGGACTAGCGGGACTAGGGCCCCAAGAGACCCAGTACTTC	CASSHPGLAGLGPQETQYF
TRBV28	TRBD1	TRBJ2-5	-	TGTGCCAGCAGTTTCCTACAGGGGAGCGGAGAGACCCAGTACTTC	CASSFLQGSGETQYF
TRBV27	-	TRBJ1-5	-	TGTGCCAGCAGTAGGACAGTCGATAGCAATCAGCCCCAGCATTTT	CASSRTVDSNQPQHF
TRBV29-1	-	TRBJ1-3	-	TGCAGCGCCAGGTCGTCAGTTAGCTCTGGAAACACCATATATTTT	CSARSSVSSGNTIYF
TRBV27	-	TRBJ2-6	few	TGTGCCAGCAGTTTCGGGGGCACTGGGGCCAACGTCCTGACTTTC	CASSFGGTGANVLTF
TRBV5-1	TRBD2	TRBJ2-3	-	TGCGCCAGCAGCTTCCGACTAGCGGGGAGCACAGATACGCAGTATTTT	CASSFRLAGSTDTQYF
TRBV6-2/TRBV6-3	TRBD1	TRBJ1-1	-	TGTGCCAGCAGTTCCTATGGACAGGGGTCCAGCACTGAAGCTTTCTTT	CASSSYGQGSSTEAFF
TRBV27	-	TRBJ1-6	-	TGTGCCAGCAGCAAGGGGCCTAGTTCACCCCTCCACTTT	CASSKGPSSPLHF
TRBV25-1	TRBD1	TRBJ2-2	few	TGTGCCAGCAGTGATGGGAAGGGGGCGGCCGGGGAGCTGTTTTTT	CASSDGKGAAGELFF
TRBV12-3/TRBV12-4	TRBD1	TRBJ2-3	-	TGTGCCAGCAGTCAAGGACAGGCACGGACGCAGTATTTT	CASSQGQARTQYF
TRBV5-4	-	TRBJ2-2	-	TGTGCCAGCAGCCCCCCAGGGATTCGGCAGAACACCGGGGAGCTGTTTTTT	CASSPPGIRQNTGELFF
TRBV4-3	-	TRBJ1-5	-	TGCGCCAGCAGCCAAGAAAACTATAGCAATCAGCCCCAGCATTTT	CASSQENYSNQPQHF
TRBV5-8	-	TRBJ1-5	-	TGTGCCAGCAGCTTGTGGACAGATAGCAATCAGCCCCAGCATTTT	CASSLWTDSNQPQHF
TRBV19	TRBD2	TRBJ2-1	-	TGTGCCAGTAGCATACTAGCGGGTAATTACAATGAGCAGTTCTTC	CASSILAGNYNEQFF
TRBV27	-	TRBJ1-1	-	TGTGCCAGCAGTTTATGGGCAGGGAAGACTGAAGCTTTCTTT	CASSLWAGKTEAFF
TRBV21-1	-	TRBJ2-7	-	TGTGCCAGCAGCCCCCGCGTGGACAGGGCCTACGAGCAGTACTTC	CASSPRVDRAYEQYF
TRBV7-2	TRBD1	TRBJ2-1	once	TGTGCCAGCAGTCTATCGACAGGGGGCAGTGGGTTCTTC	CASSLSTGGSGFF
TRBV5-1	TRBD1	TRBJ2-1	-	TGCGCCAGCAGCTTGAATACCGGGACAGGGGGCTATGAGCAGTTCTTC	CASSLNTGTGGYEQFF
TRBV9	TRBD1	TRBJ2-5	-	TGTGCCAGCAGCGTATTTGACAGGGGTGGGACCCAGTACTTC	CASSVFDRGGTQYF
TRBV5-1	TRBD1	TRBJ1-4	-	TGCGCCAGCAGCTTGGTGGGCAGGGGGCCTACTAATGAAAAACTGTTTTTT	CASSLVGRGPTNEKLFF
TRBV6-5	TRBD2	TRBJ2-1	-	TGTGCCACCCTTTCTCTAGCGGGGTCTTGGAATGAGCAGTTCTTC	CATLSLAGSWNEQFF
TRBV28	-	TRBJ1-1	-	TGTGCCAGCAGTTTATTTAGTACAGCGAACACTGAAGCTTTCTTT	CASSLFSTANTEAFF